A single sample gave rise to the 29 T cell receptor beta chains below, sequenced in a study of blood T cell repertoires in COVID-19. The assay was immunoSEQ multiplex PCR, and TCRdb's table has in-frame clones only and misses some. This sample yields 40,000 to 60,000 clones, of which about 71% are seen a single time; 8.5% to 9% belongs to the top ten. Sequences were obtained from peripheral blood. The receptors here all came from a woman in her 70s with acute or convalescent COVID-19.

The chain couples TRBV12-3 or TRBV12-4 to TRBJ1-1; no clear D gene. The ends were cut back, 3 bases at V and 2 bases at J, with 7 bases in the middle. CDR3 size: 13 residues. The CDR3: CASSFGINTEAFF. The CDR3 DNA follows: TGTGCCAGCAGTTTCGGGATAAACACTGAAGCTTTCTTT.

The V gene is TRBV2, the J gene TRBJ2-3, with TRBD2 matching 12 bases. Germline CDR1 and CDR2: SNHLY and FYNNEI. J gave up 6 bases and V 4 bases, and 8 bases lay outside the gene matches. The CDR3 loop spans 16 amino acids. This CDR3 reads CASSVGLAGGPDTQYF. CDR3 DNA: TGTGCCAGCAGTGTGGGTCTAGCGGGGGGGCCTGATACGCAGTATTTT.

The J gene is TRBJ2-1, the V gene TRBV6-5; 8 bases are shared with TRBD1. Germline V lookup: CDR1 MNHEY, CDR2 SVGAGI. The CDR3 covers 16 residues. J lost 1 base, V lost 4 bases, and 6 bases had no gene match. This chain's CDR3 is CASSFARQGSYNEQFF. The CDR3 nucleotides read TGTGCCAGCAGTTTTGCCCGACAGGGGTCCTACAATGAGCAGTTCTTC.

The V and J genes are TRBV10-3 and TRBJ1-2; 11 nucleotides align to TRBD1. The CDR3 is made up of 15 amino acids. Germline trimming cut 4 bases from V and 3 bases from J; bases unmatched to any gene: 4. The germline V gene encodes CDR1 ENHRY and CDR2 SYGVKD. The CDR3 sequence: CAISAGQGADYGYTF. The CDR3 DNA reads TGTGCCATCAGTGCAGGACAGGGGGCAGACTATGGCTACACCTTC.

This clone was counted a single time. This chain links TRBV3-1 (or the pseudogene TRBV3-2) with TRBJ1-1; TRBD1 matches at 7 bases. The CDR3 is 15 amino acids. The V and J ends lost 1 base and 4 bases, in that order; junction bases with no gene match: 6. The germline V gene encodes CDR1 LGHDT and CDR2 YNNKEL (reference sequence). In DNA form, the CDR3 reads TGTGCCAGCAGCCAAGGAGCTGCAGGGGGCACTGAAGCTTTCTTT. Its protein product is CASSQGAAGGTEAFF.

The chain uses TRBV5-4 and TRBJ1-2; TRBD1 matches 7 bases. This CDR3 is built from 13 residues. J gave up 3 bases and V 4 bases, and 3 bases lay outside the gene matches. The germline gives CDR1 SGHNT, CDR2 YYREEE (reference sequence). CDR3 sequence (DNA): TGTGCCAGCAGCCCAACAGGGGACTATGGCTACACCTTC. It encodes CASSPTGDYGYTF. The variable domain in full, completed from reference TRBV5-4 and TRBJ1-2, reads ETGVTQSPTHLIKTRGQQVTLRCSSQSGHNTVSWYQQALGQGPQFIFQYYREEENGRGNFPPRFSGLQFPNYSSELNVNALELDDSALYLCASSPTGDYGYTFGSGTRLTVV.

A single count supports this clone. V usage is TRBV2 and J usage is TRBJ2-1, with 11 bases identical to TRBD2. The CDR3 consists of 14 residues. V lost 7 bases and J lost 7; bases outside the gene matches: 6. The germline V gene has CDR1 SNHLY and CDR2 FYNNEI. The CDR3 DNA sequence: TGTGCCAGCAATGTGGCTAGCGGGAGGAATGAGCAGTTCTTC. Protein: CASNVASGRNEQFF.

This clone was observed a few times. CDR3 protein: CASSPPPRTQGSYEQYF. CDR3 bases: TGTGCCAGCAGCCCCCCCCCTCGGACGCAGGGCTCCTACGAGCAGTACTTC. V usage is TRBV7-8 and J usage is TRBJ2-7, with TRBD1 as a possible D gene (5 bases). Deletions cut 5 bases from V and 0 bases from J, with 20 bases between. This CDR3 region has 17 residues. Germline V gene data show CDR1 as SGHVS and CDR2 as FQNEAQ.

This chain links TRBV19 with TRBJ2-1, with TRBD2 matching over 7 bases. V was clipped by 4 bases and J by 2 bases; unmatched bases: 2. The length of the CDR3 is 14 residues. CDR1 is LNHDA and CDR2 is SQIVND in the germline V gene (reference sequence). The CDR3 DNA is TGTGCCAGTAGTAGGGCGGGAGCCTACAATGAGCAGTTCTTC. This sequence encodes CASSRAGAYNEQFF. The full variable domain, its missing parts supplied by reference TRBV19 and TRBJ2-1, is DGGITQSPKYLFRKEGQNVTLSCEQNLNHDAMYWYRQDPGQGLRLIYYSQIVNDFQKGDIAEGYSVSREKKESFPLTVTSAQKNPTAFYLCASSRAGAYNEQFFGPGTRLTVL.

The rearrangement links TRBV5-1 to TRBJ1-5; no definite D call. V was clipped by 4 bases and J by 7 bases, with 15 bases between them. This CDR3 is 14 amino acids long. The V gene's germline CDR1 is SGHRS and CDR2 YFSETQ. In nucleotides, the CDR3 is TGCGCCAGCAGCCCCGGAGCTCGCCGGCAGCCCCAGCATTTT. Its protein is CASSPGARRQPQHF.

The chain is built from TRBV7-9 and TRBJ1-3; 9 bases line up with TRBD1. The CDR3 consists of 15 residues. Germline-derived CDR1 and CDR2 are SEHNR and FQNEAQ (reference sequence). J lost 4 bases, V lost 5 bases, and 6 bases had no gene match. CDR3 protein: CASSQQGARGNTIYF. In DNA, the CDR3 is TGTGCCAGCAGCCAACAGGGGGCGCGAGGAAACACCATATATTTT.

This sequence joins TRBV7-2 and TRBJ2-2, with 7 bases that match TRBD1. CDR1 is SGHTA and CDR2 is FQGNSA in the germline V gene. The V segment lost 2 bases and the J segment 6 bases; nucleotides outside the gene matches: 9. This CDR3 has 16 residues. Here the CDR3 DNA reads TGTGCCAGCAGCTTATCAACGTTAGGGGGCGCCGGGGAGCTGTTTTTT. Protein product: CASSLSTLGGAGELFF.

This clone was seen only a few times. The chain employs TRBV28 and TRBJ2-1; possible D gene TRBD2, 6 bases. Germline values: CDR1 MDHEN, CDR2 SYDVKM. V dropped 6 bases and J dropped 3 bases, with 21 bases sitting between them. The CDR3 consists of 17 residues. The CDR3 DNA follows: TGTGCCAGCAGCCCGATAAACCCGGGGGAGAACTACAATGAGCAGTTCTTC. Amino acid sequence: CASSPINPGENYNEQFF.

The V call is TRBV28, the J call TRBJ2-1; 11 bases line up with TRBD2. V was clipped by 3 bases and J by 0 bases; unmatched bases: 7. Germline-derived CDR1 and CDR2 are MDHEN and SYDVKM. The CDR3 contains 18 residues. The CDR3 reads CASSLLAGGASSYNEQFF. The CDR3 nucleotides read TGTGCCAGCAGTTTGCTAGCGGGGGGCGCTAGCTCCTACAATGAGCAGTTCTTC.

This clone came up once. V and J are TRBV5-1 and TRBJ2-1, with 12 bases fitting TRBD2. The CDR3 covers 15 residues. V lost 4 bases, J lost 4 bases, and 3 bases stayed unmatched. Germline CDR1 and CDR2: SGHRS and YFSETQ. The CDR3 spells CASSPSGGGYNEQFF. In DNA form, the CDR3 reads TGCGCCAGCAGCCCTAGCGGGGGGGGGTACAATGAGCAGTTCTTC.

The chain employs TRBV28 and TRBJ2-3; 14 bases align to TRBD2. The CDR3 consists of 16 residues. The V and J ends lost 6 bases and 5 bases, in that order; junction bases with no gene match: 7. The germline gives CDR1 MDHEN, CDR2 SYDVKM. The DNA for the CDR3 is TGTGCCAGCAGACCCCCGGGACTAGCGGGAGTAGATACGCAGTATTTT. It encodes CASRPPGLAGVDTQYF.

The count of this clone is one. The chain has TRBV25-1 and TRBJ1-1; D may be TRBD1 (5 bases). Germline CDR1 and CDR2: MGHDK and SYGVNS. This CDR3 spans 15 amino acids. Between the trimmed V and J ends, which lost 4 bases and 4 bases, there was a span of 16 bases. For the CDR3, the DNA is TGTGCCAGCAGTGTTTTTGGACGGGGACTCACTGAAGCTTTCTTT. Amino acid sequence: CASSVFGRGLTEAFF.

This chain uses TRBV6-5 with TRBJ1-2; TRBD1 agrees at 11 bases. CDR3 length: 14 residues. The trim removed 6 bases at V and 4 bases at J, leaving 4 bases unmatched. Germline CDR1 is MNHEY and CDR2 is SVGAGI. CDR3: CASRRDRGGYGYTF. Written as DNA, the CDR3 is TGTGCCAGCAGAAGGGACAGGGGGGGCTATGGCTACACCTTC.

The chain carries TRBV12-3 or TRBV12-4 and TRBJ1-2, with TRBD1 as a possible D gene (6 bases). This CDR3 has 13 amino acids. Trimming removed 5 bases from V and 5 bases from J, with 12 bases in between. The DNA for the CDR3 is TGTGCCAGCAGTGCCACAGGGCTTTATGGCTACACCTTC. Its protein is CASSATGLYGYTF.

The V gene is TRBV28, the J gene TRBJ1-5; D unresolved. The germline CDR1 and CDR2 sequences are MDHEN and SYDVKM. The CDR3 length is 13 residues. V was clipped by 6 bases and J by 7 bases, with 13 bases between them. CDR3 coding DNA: TGTGCCAGCAGGCTGAGGCAGATCCAGCCCCAGCATTTT. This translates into CASRLRQIQPQHF.

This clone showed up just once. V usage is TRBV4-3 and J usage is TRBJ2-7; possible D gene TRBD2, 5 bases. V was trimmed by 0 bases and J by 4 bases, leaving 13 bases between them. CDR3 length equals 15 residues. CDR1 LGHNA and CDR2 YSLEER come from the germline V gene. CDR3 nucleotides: TGCGCCAGCAGCCAAGATGGGTTCGGCGGGTACGAGCAGTACTTC. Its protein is CASSQDGFGGYEQYF.

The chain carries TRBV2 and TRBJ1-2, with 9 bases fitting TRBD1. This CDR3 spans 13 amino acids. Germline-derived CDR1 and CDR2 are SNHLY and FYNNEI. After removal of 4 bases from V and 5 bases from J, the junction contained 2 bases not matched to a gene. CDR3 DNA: TGTGCCAGCAGTGGGGACAGGGCTTATGGCTACACCTTC. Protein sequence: CASSGDRAYGYTF.

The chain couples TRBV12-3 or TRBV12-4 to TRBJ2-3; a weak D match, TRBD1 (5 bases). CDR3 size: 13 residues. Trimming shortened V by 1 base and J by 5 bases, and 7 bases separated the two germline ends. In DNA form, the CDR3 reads TGTGCCAGCAGTTTAGTTAGGGGAGATACGCAGTATTTT. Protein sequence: CASSLVRGDTQYF.

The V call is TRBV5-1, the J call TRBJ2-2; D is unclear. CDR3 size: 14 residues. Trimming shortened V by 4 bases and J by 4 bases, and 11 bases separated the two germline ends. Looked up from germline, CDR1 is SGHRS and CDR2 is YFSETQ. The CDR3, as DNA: TGCGCCAGCAGCGGGTTAACGGGCACCGGGGAGCTGTTTTTT. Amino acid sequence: CASSGLTGTGELFF.

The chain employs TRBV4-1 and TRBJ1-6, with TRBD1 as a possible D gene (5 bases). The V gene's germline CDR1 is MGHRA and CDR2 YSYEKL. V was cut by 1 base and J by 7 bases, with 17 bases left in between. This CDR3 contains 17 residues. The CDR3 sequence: CASSQVSIQTANSPLHF. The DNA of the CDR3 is TGCGCCAGCAGCCAAGTCTCTATACAGACAGCCAATTCACCCCTCCACTTT.

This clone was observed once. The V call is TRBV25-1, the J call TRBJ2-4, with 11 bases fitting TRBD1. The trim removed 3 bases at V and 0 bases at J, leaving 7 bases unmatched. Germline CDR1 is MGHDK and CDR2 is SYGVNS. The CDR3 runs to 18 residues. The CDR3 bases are TGTGCCAGCAGTGATGGGACAGGGGGATACGAAGCCAAAAACATTCAGTACTTC. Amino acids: CASSDGTGGYEAKNIQYF.

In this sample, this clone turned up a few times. The CDR3 sequence is CASSDGSLRETQYF. In DNA form, the CDR3 reads TGCGCCAGCAGTGATGGTTCGCTCAGGGAGACCCAGTACTTC. This chain uses TRBV10-2 with TRBJ2-5; no reliable D call. CDR1 and CDR2 (germline): WSHSY, SAAADI. This CDR3 comprises 14 residues. With 3 bases removed from V and 5 bases from J, the gap between germline ends came to 13 bases.

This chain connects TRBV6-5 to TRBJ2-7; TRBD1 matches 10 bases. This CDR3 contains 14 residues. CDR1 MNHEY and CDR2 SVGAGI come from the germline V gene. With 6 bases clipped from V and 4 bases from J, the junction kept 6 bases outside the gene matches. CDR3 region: CASSRDRGSYEQYF. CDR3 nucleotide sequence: TGTGCCAGCAGCCGGGACAGGGGTAGTTACGAGCAGTACTTC.

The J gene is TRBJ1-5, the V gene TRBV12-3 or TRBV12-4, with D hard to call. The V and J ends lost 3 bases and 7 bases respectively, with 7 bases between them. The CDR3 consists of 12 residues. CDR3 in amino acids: CASSFAGQPQHF. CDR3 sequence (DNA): TGTGCCAGCAGTTTTGCCGGGCAGCCCCAGCATTTT.